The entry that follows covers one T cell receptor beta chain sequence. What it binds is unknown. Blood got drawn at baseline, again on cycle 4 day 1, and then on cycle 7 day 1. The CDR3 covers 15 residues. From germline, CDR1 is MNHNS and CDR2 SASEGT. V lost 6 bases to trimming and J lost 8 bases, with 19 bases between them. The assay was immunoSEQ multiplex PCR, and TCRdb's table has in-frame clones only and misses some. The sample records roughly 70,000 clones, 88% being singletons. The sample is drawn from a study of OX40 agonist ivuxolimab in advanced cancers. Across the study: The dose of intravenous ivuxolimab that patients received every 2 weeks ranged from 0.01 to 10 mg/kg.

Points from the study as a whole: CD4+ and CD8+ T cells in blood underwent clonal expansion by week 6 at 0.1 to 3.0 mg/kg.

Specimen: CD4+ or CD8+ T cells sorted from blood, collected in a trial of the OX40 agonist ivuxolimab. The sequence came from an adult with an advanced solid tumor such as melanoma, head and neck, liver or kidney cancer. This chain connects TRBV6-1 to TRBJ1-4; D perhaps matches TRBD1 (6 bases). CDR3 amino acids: CASRGGQSGNEKLFF. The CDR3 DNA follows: TGTGCCAGCAGGGGGGGCCAAAGCGGTAACGAAAAACTGTTTTTT.